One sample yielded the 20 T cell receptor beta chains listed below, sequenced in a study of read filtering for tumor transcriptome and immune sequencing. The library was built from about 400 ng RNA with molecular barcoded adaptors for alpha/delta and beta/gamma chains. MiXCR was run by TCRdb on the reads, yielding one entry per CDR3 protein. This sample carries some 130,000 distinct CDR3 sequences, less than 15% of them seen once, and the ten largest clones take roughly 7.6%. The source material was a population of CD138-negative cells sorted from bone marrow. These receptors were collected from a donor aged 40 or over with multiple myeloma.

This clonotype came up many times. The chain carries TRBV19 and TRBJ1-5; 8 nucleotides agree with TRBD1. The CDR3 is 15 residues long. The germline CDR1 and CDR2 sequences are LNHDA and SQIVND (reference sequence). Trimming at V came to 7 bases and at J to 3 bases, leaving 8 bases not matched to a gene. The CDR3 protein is CASTGQAMFNQPQHF. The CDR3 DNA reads TGTGCCAGTACGGGACAGGCAATGTTCAATCAGCCCCAGCATTTT.

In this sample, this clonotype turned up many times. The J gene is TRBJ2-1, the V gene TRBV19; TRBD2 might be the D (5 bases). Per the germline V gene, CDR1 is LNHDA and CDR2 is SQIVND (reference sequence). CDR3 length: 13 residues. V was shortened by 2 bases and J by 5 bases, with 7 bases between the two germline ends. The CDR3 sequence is CASSIYGDNEQFF. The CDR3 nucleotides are TGTGCCAGTAGTATATACGGGGACAATGAGCAGTTCTTC.

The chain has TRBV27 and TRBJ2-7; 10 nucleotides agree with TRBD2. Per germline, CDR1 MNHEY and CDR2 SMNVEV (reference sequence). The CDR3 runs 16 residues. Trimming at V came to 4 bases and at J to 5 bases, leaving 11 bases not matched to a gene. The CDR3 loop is CASSSLGSSGRNEQYF. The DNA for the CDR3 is TGTGCCAGCAGTTCACTAGGGTCTAGCGGGAGAAACGAGCAGTACTTC.

The CDR3 DNA follows: TGTGCCAGCAGCCAAGGACAGCAAAACTATGGCTACACCTTC. It codes for CASSQGQQNYGYTF. The chain links TRBV4-2 to TRBJ1-2; TRBD1 might be the D (5 bases). Trimming took 1 base from V and 2 from J, leaving 8 bases between them. Germline lookup yields CDR1 LGHNA and CDR2 YNFKEQ. The length of the CDR3 is 14 residues.

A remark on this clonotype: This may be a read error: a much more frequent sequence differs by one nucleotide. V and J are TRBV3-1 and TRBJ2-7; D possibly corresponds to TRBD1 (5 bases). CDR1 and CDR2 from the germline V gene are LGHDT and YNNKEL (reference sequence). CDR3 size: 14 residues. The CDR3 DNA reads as TGTGCCAGCAGCGACCAGGGCCTCCGCTACGATCAGTACTTC. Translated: CASSDQGLRYDQYF.

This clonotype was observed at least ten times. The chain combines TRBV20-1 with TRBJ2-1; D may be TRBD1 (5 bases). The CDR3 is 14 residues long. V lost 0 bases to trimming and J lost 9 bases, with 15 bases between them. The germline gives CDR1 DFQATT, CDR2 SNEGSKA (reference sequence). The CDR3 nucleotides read TGCAGTGCTAGAGATAGGGGTAATTATTTTGAGCAGTTCTTC. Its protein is CSARDRGNYFEQFF.

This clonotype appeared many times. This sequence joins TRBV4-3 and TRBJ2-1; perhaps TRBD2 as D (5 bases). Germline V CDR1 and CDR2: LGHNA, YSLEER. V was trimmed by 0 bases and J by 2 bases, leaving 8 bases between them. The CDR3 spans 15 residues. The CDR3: CASSQDRGTYNEQFF. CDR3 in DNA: TGCGCCAGCAGCCAAGATCGGGGTACCTACAATGAGCAGTTCTTC.

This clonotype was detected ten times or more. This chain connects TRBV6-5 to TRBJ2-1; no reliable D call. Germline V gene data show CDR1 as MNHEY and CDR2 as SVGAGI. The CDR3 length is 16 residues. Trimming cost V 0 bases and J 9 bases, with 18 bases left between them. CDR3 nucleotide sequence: TGTGCCAGCAGTTACTCGACCCTTGAAAGAGCCAGTGAGCAGTTCTTC. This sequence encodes CASSYSTLERASEQFF.

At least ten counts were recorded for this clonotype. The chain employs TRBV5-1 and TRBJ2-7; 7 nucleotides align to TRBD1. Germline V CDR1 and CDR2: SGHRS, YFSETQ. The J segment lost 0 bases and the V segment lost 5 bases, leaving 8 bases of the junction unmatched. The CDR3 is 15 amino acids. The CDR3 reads CASRPGTASSYEQYF. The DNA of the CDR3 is TGCGCCAGCAGGCCCGGGACAGCGAGCTCCTACGAGCAGTACTTC.

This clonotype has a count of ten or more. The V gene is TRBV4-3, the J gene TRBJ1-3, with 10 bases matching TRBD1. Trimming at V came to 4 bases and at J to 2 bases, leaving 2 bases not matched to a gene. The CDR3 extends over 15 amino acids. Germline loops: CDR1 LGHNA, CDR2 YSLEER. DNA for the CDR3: TGCGCCAGCAGCCGCGACAGGGGGCCTGGAAACACCATATATTTT. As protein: CASSRDRGPGNTIYF.

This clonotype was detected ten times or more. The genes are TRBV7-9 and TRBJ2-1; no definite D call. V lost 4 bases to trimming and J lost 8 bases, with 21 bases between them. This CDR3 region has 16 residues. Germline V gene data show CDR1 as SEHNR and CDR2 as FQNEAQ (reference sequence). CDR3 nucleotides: TGTGCCAGCAGCTCTGGGATAGGGCTAGTTCGCGATGAGCAGTTCTTC. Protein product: CASSSGIGLVRDEQFF.

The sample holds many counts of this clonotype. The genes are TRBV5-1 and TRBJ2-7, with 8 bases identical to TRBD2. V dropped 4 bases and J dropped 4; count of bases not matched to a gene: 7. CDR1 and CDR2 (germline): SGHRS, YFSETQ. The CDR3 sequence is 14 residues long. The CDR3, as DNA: TGCGCCAGCAGCCTCACTAGCGGCCAATACGAGCAGTACTTC. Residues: CASSLTSGQYEQYF.

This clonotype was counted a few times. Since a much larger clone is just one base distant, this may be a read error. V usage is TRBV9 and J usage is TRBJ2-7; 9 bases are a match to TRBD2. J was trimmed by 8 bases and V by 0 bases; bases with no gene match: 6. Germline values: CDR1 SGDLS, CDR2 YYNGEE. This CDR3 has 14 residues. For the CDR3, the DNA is TGTGCCAGCAGCGTAGGTCAGCGGGAGGACAAGCAGTACTTC. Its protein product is CASSVGQREDKQYF.

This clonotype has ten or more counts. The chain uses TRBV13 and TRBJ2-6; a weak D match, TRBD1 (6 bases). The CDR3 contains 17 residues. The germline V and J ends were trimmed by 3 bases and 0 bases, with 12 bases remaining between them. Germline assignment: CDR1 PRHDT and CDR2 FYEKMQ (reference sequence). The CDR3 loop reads CASSFGTPSSGANVLTF. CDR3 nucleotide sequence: TGTGCCAGCAGCTTTGGGACACCTAGCTCTGGGGCCAACGTCCTGACTTTC. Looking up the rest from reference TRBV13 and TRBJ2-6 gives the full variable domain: AAGVIQSPRHLIKEKRETATLKCYPIPRHDTVYWYQQGPGQDPQFLISFYEKMQSDKGSIPDRFSAQQFSDYHSELNMSSLELGDSALYFCASSFGTPSSGANVLTFGAGSRLTVL.

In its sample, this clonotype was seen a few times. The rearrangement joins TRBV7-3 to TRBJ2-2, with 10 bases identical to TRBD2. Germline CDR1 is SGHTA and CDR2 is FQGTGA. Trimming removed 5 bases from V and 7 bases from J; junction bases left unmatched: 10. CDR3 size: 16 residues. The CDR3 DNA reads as TGTGCCAGCAGCCCACCTAGCGGGAGTTTTGGCGGGGAGCTGTTTTTT. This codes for CASSPPSGSFGGELFF.

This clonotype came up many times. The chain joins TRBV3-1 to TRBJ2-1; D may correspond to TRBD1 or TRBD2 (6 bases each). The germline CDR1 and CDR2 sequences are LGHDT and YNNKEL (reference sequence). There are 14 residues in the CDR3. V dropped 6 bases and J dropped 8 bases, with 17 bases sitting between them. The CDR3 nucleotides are TGTGCCAGCAGACTTCAAGGGGGGTCCCATGAGCAGTTCTTC. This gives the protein CASRLQGGSHEQFF.

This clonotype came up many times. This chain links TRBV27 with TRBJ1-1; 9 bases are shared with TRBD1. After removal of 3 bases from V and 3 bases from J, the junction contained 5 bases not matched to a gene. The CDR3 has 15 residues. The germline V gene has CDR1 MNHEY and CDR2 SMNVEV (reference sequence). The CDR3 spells CASSFSWTGDTEAFF. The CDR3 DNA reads TGTGCCAGCAGTTTCTCCTGGACAGGGGACACTGAAGCTTTCTTT.

The CDR3 DNA sequence: TGTGCCAGTAGCCTAGATAGCGGGAGGGCCTACGAGCAGTACTTC. Its translation: CASSLDSGRAYEQYF. The V gene is TRBV19, the J gene TRBJ2-7; 11 bases fit TRBD2. This CDR3 region has 15 residues. CDR1 and CDR2 (germline): LNHDA, SQIVND (reference sequence). Trimming at V came to 6 bases and at J to 2 bases, leaving 6 bases not matched to a gene.

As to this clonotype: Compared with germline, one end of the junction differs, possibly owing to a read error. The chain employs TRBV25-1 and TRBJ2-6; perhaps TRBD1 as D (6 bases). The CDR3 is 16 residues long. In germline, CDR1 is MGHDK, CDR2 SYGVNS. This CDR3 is CASSGMTGPGANALTF. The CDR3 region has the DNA TGTGCCAGCAGCGGAATGACAGGTCCTGGGGCCAACGCCCTGACTTTC. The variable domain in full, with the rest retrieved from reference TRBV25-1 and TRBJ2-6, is EADIYQTPRYLVIGTGKKITLECSQTMGHDKMYWYQQDPGMELHLIHYSYGVNSTEKGDLSSESTVSRIRTEHFPLTLESARPSHTSQYLCASSGMTGPGANALTFGAGSRLTVL.

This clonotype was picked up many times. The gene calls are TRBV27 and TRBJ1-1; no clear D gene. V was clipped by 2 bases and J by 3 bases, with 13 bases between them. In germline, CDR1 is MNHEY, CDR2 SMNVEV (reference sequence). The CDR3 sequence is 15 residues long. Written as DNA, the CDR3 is TGTGCCAGCAGTTTACTGGGTTCAAGGCACACTGAAGCTTTCTTT. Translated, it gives CASSLLGSRHTEAFF.